This T cell receptor (beta chain) derives from a study of shared clonotypes between healthy human individuals (dated by TCRdb to 2020 to 2021). For the wider study: The cohort included three men and a couple of women between 18 and 49 years of age. To estimate repertoire size and how much clonotypes are shared between individuals, the study performed deep sequencing of blood TCR repertoires from about five healthy adults. For each donor, CD4 naive and CD4 memory were each run on three plates, CD8 naive on two plates, and CD8 memory on one plate. Each donor's leukapheresis produced roughly between roughly 0.85 and 9 billion PBMCs. To increase sequencing depth and limit assay-specific biases, TCR repertoire library preparation and sequencing were carried out by different laboratories using diverse techniques. Broad study findings and their caveats: Only blood was sampled, and tissue TCR repertoires likely differ from those in blood. Rarefaction of sorted-subset datasets indicated incomplete sequencing despite the large sequencing depth. Pairwise subsampling indicated that sequencing depth was expected to affect the degree of clonotype sharing among donors. The genetic and exposure-history diversity represented was limited by the small number of donors. Higher generation probabilities were observed for clonotypes shared by all four sorted-subset donors than for non-shared clonotypes. Naive subsets generally had larger estimated clonotype richness than memory subsets. When a handful of donors were compared, the shared fraction of clonotypes was about 5% for naive CD4, about 4% for naive CD8, 2.3% for memory CD4, and less than 0.45% for memory CD8.

The donors were healthy, HIV-negative adults who had no recently reported acute infections or vaccinations. Only Caucasian adults living in Nashville, Tennessee, USA were represented among the donors. Magnetic negative selection was used to enrich CD4+ T cells, after which naive cells were positively selected on CD45RA and the negative fraction became the memory subset. Blood was collected by leukapheresis, and PBMCs were isolated by Ficoll-Histopaque density gradient centrifugation and then cryopreserved in liquid nitrogen vapor phase. Purity and quantity of every magnetically sorted T cell population were checked by analytical flow cytometry. From each sorted fraction, genomic DNA was isolated and quantified by UV absorbance on a Nanodrop 2000c. The germline ends are 13 bases apart after V is trimmed by 5 bases and J by 2 bases. The CDR3, cysteine through phenylalanine, is 15 amino acids long. Only CDR3 DNA remains: 45 bases, in frame from the first base. Based on the germline V gene (reference sequence), the CDR1 and CDR2 sequences are SEHNR and FQNEAQ.

Using the deep immunoSEQ assay, multiplex PCR amplified TCR CDR3 regions from genomic DNA. For each cell subset, the extracted genomic DNA was distributed evenly across all wells of several immunoSEQ 96-well plates, and each plate served as one replicate. Each replicate PCR for sorted subsets received about 180 ng genomic DNA, equal to roughly 30,000 T cell genomes. Purified libraries were quantified with a Qubit 3.0 fluorometer, sized on a Bioanalyzer 2100, and re-quantified with the KAPA Library Quantification kit. Every immunoSEQ 96-well plate was sequenced on a dedicated single-read 150-cycle Illumina NextSeq 550 flow cell. As for how the authors treated the data: Because only junctional sequences without quality scores were contained in the immunoSEQ output, filtering matching that applied to full-length reads could not be performed. Sequences were annotated with PyIR, a Python wrapper for IgBLAST v1.9, using IMGT germline references to assign V/J genes and CDR3. Reads were filtered out if the reads had weak V/J assignments (E-value above 1e-6), no CDR3, stop codons, out-of-frame junctions, or ambiguous translated residues. V3J clonotypes were defined by identical inferred V gene, J gene, and CDR3 amino acid sequence. Percentage overlap between repertoires was computed as shared unique clonotypes divided by the size of the smaller repertoire. Three approaches were used to assess repertoire richness: RTK rarefaction, the Chao1 estimator, and Recon v2.1 estimates of unobserved clonotypes. Generation probabilities for all TCRbeta clonotypes obtained by the gDNA method from a handful of donors were computed using OLGA. In TCRdb, the immuneACCESS table is reduced to in-frame sequences with V and J assigned. These tables do not hold every clone; where another copy was compared, an unresolved V gene accounts for under half, and the others remain unexplained. V, J and clone size reflect that table, while D and trimming were determined from the DNA. This sample comprises approximately 1,000,000 clones, 60% to 80% of them detected only once. Clones ranked in the top ten supply over 0.8% of the sample.

Note on this clone: This receptor's antigen is unknown. No much larger clonotype is one base removed from it; base qualities were not supplied.

This sequence originates from a man between 18 and 35 years old in good health. Some clones in this sample may be carry-over from other donors' samples. The chain is made from TRBV7-9 and TRBJ1-5; the D region possibly corresponds to TRBD1 (5 bases align). The sequenced sample was memory CD4+ T cells from PBMCs. According to the study, the label for this sample's cell subset or site signals: CD45RA-negative fraction. The nucleotide sequence reads as follows: TGTGCCAGCAGCAGGGGATCTGGTGGCAATCAGCCCCAGCATTTT. This codes for CASSRGSGGNQPQHF.